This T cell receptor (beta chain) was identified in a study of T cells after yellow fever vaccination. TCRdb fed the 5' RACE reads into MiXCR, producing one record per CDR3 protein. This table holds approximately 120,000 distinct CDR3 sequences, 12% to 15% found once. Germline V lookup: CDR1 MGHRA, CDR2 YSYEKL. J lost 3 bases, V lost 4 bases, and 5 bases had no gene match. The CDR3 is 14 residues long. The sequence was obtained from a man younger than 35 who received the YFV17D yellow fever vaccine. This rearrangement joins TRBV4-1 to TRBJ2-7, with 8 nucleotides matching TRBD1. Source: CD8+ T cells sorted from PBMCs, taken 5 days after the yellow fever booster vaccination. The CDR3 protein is CASSLDRGSYEQYF. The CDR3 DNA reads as TGCGCCAGCAGCCTTGACAGGGGCAGCTACGAGCAGTACTTC.